Here is one T cell receptor (beta chain) with its context. This clonotype was recorded at least ten times. Its antigen remains unidentified. Within one base of it there is no much larger clone, and no base qualities were kept. Libraries came from 5' RACE. TCRdb names Illumina HiSeq 2500 as the instrument used. A second PCR of roughly 6 to 11 cycles was run with a J-beta primer mix and a sample-barcoded 5' primer. A unique molecular identifier was introduced onto each TCR beta cDNA molecule by a template-switch 5' adaptor carrying 12 random nucleotides. At least 2.5 million CDR3-containing paired-end reads were obtained from each sample. First-strand cDNA was synthesized from all RNA with the Mint cDNA synthesis kit, primed by a TRBC-specific oligonucleotide. Following uracil-DNA glycosylase treatment, a first 18-cycle PCR with universal primers M1SS and BC2_uni_R was performed on all cDNA. As for the authors' bioinformatics: Each sample was normalized by randomly selecting 1 million high-quality reads, each carrying a distinct molecular identifier. Reads with shared molecular identifiers were discarded instead of being binned into consensus sequences. MiTCR, with a Q25 quality threshold and the strictest error-elimination algorithm, was used for CDR3 identification, clonotype clustering and error correction. A nonparametric unseen species model with Euler transformation was used to estimate a lower bound on total TCR beta diversity. TCRdb passed the public sequencing reads through fastp at Q25 and MiXCR, retaining productive beta sequences. CDR3 protein sequences are deduplicated, and each keeps its most common genes and DNA. TCRdb's processing, not the authors', yielded these V and J calls. For this sample the table gives fewer than 900,000 distinct CDR3 sequences, of which 43% were detected only once. The ten largest clones capture approximately 22% of the sample.

This record belongs to a study of blood T cells in healthy people across ages (dated by TCRdb to between 2014 and 2017). As for the study more broadly: Template switching captured roughly one uniquely barcoded TCR beta cDNA molecule per two T cells in model experiments. Age-related changes in TCR beta repertoire diversity were measured in the study by deep sequencing normalized with unique cDNA molecular identifiers. To avoid experimental bias, donors of different ages were randomly spread across the sequencing lanes. For two donors (one aged 18 to 30 and one aged 80 or older), the study analyzed two additional independent replicas of 1 million unique cDNA reads from the same blood draw. The donors were split into four age groups: young (average 16 years), middle-aged (over 35), aged (around 67) and long-lived (roughly 88). Results the study describes overall, beyond this receptor: Because the CMV infection status of the donors was unknown, age-related changes in expanded clonotypes may potentially have been confounded. Because profiling used bulk unsorted PBMCs, naive and antigen-experienced compartments could not be compared conclusively. Compared with the aged group, more naive CD4+ T cells, fewer expanded clones and increased TCR diversity were shown by the long-lived group, suggesting age selection. Observed TCR beta diversity per million T cells fell roughly linearly with age, and a significant reduction was already apparent by age around 39. There was a strong correlation between observed TCR beta diversity and the percentage of naive T cells measured by flow cytometry. Estimates of total diversity based on one million sequenced T cells were regarded as lower bounds and as underestimates.

The donors were under 40 Caucasian individuals from Russia, aged roughly 6 to 100 years, who were systemically healthy. Each donor gave approximately 9.3 milliliters of peripheral blood, collected into EDTA-treated Vacutainer tubes. Ficoll-Paque density-gradient centrifugation was used to isolate PBMCs, with at least 6 million obtained per sample. Trizol reagent was used to extract total RNA from the PBMCs, yielding at least 5 micrograms per sample. For every donor, an aliquot of PBMCs went through flow cytometry to measure the percentages of naive CD45RAhigh/CD27high T cells. CDR1 and CDR2, per the germline V gene, are SNHLY and FYNNEI. V and J are truncated by 1 base and 4 bases respectively, leaving an intervening sequence of 10 bases. The CDR3 measures 15 amino acids from cysteine to phenylalanine. The DNA shown is the 45-base CDR3, in frame from base 1.

The specimen sequenced was blood. This chain is built from TRBV2 and TRBJ2-2; tentative D gene TRBD2, with 6 bases matching. This clonotype was sampled from a woman aged 55-69 years in good health. The CDR3 has the sequence CASSEGASVTGELFF. The bases are TGTGCCAGCAGTGAAGGGGCTAGCGTCACCGGGGAGCTGTTTTTT. The CDR3 plus the reference TRBV2 and TRBJ2-2 genes for the other parts give the full variable domain: EPEVTQTPSHQVTQMGQEVILRCVPISNHLYFYWYRQILGQKVEFLVSFYNNEISEKSEIFDDQFSVERPDGSNFTLKIRSTKLEDSAMYFCASSEGASVTGELFFGEGSRLTVL.